A selection of T cell receptor beta chains follows, all from one sample in a study of shared clonotypes between healthy human individuals. Here immunoSEQ multiplex PCR was the method, and the copy in TCRdb shows in-frame clones only, minus some. Among about 2.3 million clones listed, approximately 93% were seen once. What was sequenced was naive CD4+ T cells from PBMCs. These receptor sequences come from a man between 18 and 35 years old in good health. Some clones in this sample may be carry-over from other donors' samples. CDR3s include the opening cysteine and the closing phenylalanine or tryptophan. A D gene is named only where the DNA matches it firmly. Clone size appears in some rows only: once, few, many, or a class for an expanded clone.

j_call d_call v_call cdr3_length clone_size cdr3_nt cdr3_aa
TRBJ1-6 TRBD1 TRBV28 16 once TGTGCCAGCAGAGGTCAGGGGGCGGGATATAATTCACCCCTCCACTTT CASRGQGAGYNSPLHF
TRBJ2-2 - TRBV19 12 - TGTGCCAGCCGGTATATCACCGGGGAGCTGTTTTTT CASRYITGELFF
TRBJ2-5 - TRBV20-1 10 once TGCAGTGCTAGAGGTCGGACCCAGTACTTC CSARGRTQYF
TRBJ2-7 TRBD1 TRBV9 15 once TGTGCCAGCAGCCCCAGGGGACAGCTCTCCTACGAGCAGTACTTC CASSPRGQLSYEQYF
TRBJ2-3 TRBD2 TRBV27 16 - TGTGCCAGCAGTGCCTTAGCGGGAGGGGTCACAGATACGCAGTATTTT CASSALAGGVTDTQYF
TRBJ2-1 TRBD2 TRBV5-1 15 - TGCGCCAGCAGCTCGGGACTAGCGCTTTACAATGAGCAGTTCTTC CASSSGLALYNEQFF
TRBJ2-3 TRBD2 TRBV6-1 14 - TGTGCCAGTGGACTAGGTAATTGGGGAGATACGCAGTATTTT CASGLGNWGDTQYF
TRBJ2-2 - TRBV7-3 15 - TGTGCCAGCAGCTTCCCACTGTCGGGCACCGGGGAGCTGTTTTTT CASSFPLSGTGELFF
TRBJ2-7 - TRBV7-2 17 - TGTGCCAGCAGCAAGAGGCTAGGGGGAGTAGGCCAAGGCGAGCAGTACTTC CASSKRLGGVGQGEQYF
TRBJ2-1 TRBD2 TRBV2 14 - TGTGCCAGCACACGCACTAGCGGGAGTAATGAGCAGTTCTTC CASTRTSGSNEQFF
TRBJ2-1 TRBD2 TRBV18 16 - TGTGCCAGCTCACCGTTCACCGGGACTAGCGGGAGATGGCAGTTCTTC CASSPFTGTSGRWQFF
TRBJ1-1 - TRBV7-8 14 - TGTGCCAGCAGCCGGACGGATGTGAACACTGAAGCTTTCTTT CASSRTDVNTEAFF
TRBJ2-7 - TRBV5-1 15 - TGCGCCAGCAGCCCAAGGCAGGGATTTCGGGACGAGCAGTACTTC CASSPRQGFRDEQYF
TRBJ2-7 TRBD2 TRBV27 13 - TGTGCCAGCAGTTTTGCCGGGGGGTTCGAGCAGTACTTC CASSFAGGFEQYF
TRBJ2-7 - TRBV5-4 15 - TGTGCCAGCAGCTTGGGTTGGCCGGGACCCTACGAGCAGTACTTC CASSLGWPGPYEQYF
TRBJ1-1 - TRBV11-2 13 - TGTGCCAGCAGCCAATTTATGAACACTGAAGCTTTCTTT CASSQFMNTEAFF
TRBJ1-3 - TRBV28 14 - TGTGCCAGCGAGACCTCGGGGTTAGGAAACACCATATATTTT CASETSGLGNTIYF
TRBJ2-1 TRBD2 TRBV6-5 15 - TGTGCCAGCAGCCTACTAGCGGGAGTTGTCAATGAGCAGTTCTTC CASSLLAGVVNEQFF
TRBJ1-1 - TRBV19 13 - TGTGCCAGTAGTTTGGTGGCGTGGACTGAAGCTTTCTTT CASSLVAWTEAFF
TRBJ2-7 - TRBV5-1 12 once TGCGCCAGCAGTGCCAGCTCCTACGAGCAGTACTTC CASSASSYEQYF
TRBJ1-1 - TRBV18 13 - TGTGCCAGCTCTCACGGTCCTAACACTGAAGCTTTCTTT CASSHGPNTEAFF
TRBJ2-7 TRBD2 TRBV6-6 16 - TGTGCCAGCAGTTACGACCGGCTAGCGGGGAGTGGTGAGCAGTACTTC CASSYDRLAGSGEQYF
TRBJ2-6 - TRBV28 17 - TGTGCCAGCAGCGCCGATACAGGGAAACCTGGGGCCAACGTCCTGACTTTC CASSADTGKPGANVLTF
TRBJ1-1 - TRBV10-3 15 - TGTGCCATCAGTGCGGGGGCACAGGGTACTCGTGAAGCTTTCTTT CAISAGAQGTREAFF
TRBJ2-2 - TRBV30 11 - TGTGCCTGGACAGGGACCGGGGAGCTGTTTTTT CAWTGTGELFF
TRBJ2-5 TRBD1 TRBV27 13 - TGTGCCAGCAGGGGGACAGGTCAAGAGACCCAGTACTTC CASRGTGQETQYF
TRBJ2-3 - TRBV9 16 - TGTGCCAGCAGCTCCCCAAGAGCGGGACATACAGATACGCAGTATTTT CASSSPRAGHTDTQYF
TRBJ2-5 TRBD1 TRBV7-7 15 once TGTGCCAGCAGCCGAACCGGGACAGCCCAAGAGACCCAGTACTTC CASSRTGTAQETQYF
TRBJ2-1 - TRBV9 17 - TGTGCCAGCAGCGTAGCCGGGACCTTGCGAGCGTTTAATGAGCAGTTCTTC CASSVAGTLRAFNEQFF
TRBJ2-7 - TRBV5-1 14 - TGCGCCAGCAGCTTTGGGGGACAAACCTACGAGCAGTACTTC CASSFGGQTYEQYF
TRBJ2-3 TRBD2 TRBV7-2 16 - TGTGCCAGCAGCAGGGGACTAGCGGGAGTACCAGATACGCAGTATTTT CASSRGLAGVPDTQYF
TRBJ1-1 - TRBV28 13 - TGTGCCAGCCGGACAGACCTGAACACTGAAGCTTTCTTT CASRTDLNTEAFF
TRBJ2-7 - TRBV2 16 - TGTGCCAGCAGCCCTGTGGCGGGGCGGAAGCCCTACGAGCAGTACTTC CASSPVAGRKPYEQYF
TRBJ2-7 - TRBV11-2 12 few TGTGCCAGCAGCTTAGATCGAGGGGAGCAGTACTTC CASSLDRGEQYF
TRBJ2-7 - TRBV5-1 13 once TGCGCCAGCAGCTTGGCAGATACCTACGAGCAGTACTTC CASSLADTYEQYF
TRBJ1-3 - TRBV5-1 15 - TGCGCCAGCAGCCGCGACCGAATCTCTGGAAACACCATATATTTT CASSRDRISGNTIYF
TRBJ1-1 - TRBV7-3 15 - TGTGCCAGCAGCTTAACGGGTGACAAGAACACTGAAGCTTTCTTT CASSLTGDKNTEAFF
TRBJ2-7 - TRBV19 12 once TGTGCCAGTAGTGTTCCAGGGTACGAGCAGTACTTC CASSVPGYEQYF
TRBJ1-1 - TRBV28 15 - TGTGCCAGCAGTTCTACCCCTGGGGGCGGCACTGAAGCTTTCTTT CASSSTPGGGTEAFF
TRBJ1-5 - TRBV19 16 - TGTGCCAGTAGTTCTCCCCCGGGACGGAACAATCAGCCCCAGCATTTT CASSSPPGRNNQPQHF